The source of this TCR beta chain is a study of OX40 agonist ivuxolimab in advanced cancers. Across the study: Given to patients was ivuxolimab, an agonistic anti-OX40 (CD134) antibody.

Blood got drawn at baseline, again on cycle 4 day 1, and then on cycle 7 day 1. Worth noting for this clone: Its antigen is unidentified.

The CDR3 totals 16 residues. V shed 0 bases and J shed 3 bases, with 13 bases lying between them. The germline gives CDR1 SGHTS, CDR2 YDEGEE. Assay used: immunoSEQ multiplex PCR; TCRdb lists only in-frame clones, some missing. The sample records tens of thousands of clones, 94% being singletons. Study conclusions and caveats: On average, CD8+ T cells had more expanded clones than CD4+. Relatively little clonal expansion, among the lowest observed, appeared in partial responders at 0.1-3.0 mg/kg.

This specimen was CD4+ or CD8+ T cells sorted from blood, taken in a trial of the OX40 agonist ivuxolimab. The sequence came from an adult with an advanced solid tumor such as melanoma, head and neck, liver or kidney cancer. The V call is TRBV5-8, the J call TRBJ1-5; D gene uncertain. The CDR3 protein is CASSLGPSPHNQPQHF. Here the CDR3 DNA reads TGTGCCAGCAGCTTGGGCCCCAGTCCCCACAATCAGCCCCAGCATTTT.